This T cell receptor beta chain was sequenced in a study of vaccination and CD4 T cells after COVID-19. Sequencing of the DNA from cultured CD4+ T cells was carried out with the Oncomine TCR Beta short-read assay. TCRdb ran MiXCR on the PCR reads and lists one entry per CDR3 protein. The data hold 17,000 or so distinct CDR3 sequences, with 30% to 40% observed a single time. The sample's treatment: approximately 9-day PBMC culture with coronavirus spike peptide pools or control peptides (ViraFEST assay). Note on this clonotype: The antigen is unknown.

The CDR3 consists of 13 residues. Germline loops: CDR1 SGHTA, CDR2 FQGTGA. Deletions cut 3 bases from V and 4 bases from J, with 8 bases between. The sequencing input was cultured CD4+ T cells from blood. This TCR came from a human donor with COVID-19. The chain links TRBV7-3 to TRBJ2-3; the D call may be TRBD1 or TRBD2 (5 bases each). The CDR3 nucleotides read TGTGCCAGCAGCTTGGGGACCCCAGATACGCAGTATTTT. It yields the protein CASSLGTPDTQYF.